Below, one T cell receptor (beta chain) is given with its context. The source of the sample is a study of CD8+ T cells in alopecia areata. For the study at large: Patients in the treated group were given tofacitinib by mouth, 5 to 10 mg twice a day.

The sequencing template was cDNA reverse transcribed from extracted RNA. Clones were sequenced by immunoSEQ multiplex PCR, and TCRdb holds only the in-frame ones, with some missing. The sample shows some 220,000 clones, under 60% of them seen only once. The treatment is: oral pan-JAK inhibitor, 5-10 mg twice daily. T lymphocytes (CD4+ and CD8+) were sorted from PBMCs. The CDR3 runs 15 residues. CDR1 and CDR2 from the germline V gene are SGHNT and YYREEE (reference sequence). J was trimmed by 2 bases and V by 4 bases; bases with no gene match: 9. The clonotype originates from a human donor with alopecia areata. Here the sequenced sample was CD4+ T cells sorted from blood, taken at week 4, from a patient treated with tofacitinib. V is TRBV5-4 and J is TRBJ2-7, with 7 bases identical to TRBD1. For the CDR3, the DNA is TGTGCCAGCAGCCCCGCCGGGACAGCCACCTACGAGCAGTACTTC. Encoded protein: CASSPAGTATYEQYF.